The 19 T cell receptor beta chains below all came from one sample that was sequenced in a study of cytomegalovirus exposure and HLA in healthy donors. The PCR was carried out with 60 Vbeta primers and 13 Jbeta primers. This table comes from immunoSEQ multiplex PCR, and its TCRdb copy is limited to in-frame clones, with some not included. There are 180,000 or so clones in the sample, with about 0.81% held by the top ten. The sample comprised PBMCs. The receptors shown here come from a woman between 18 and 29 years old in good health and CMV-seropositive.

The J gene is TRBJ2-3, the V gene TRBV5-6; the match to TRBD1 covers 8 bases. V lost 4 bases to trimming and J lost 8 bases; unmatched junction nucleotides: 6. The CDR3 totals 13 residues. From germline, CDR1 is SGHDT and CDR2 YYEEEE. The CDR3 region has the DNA TGTGCCAGCAGCATTGGACAGGGAGGTACGCAGTATTTT. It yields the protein CASSIGQGGTQYF.

CDR3 residues: CASSLSTVGSPLHF. The CDR3 coding sequence is TGTGCCAGCAGCTTATCGACAGTGGGTTCACCCCTCCACTTT. J is TRBJ1-6 and V is TRBV7-2; D perhaps matches TRBD1 (5 bases). This CDR3 has 14 residues. CDR1 and CDR2 (germline): SGHTA, FQGNSA. Trimming left V 2 bases short and J 9 bases short, with 11 bases between.

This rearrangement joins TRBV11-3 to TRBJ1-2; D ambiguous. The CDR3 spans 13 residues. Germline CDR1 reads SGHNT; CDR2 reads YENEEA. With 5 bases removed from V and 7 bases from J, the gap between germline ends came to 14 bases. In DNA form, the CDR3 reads TGTGCCAGCAGCGCCTCGAGGGAGGGTGGCTACACCTTC. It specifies CASSASREGGYTF.

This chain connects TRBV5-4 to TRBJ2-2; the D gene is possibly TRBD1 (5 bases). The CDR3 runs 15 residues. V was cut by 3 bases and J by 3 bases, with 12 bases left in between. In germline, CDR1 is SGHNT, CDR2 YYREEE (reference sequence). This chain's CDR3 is CASSSPDSYTGELFF. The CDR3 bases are TGTGCCAGCAGCTCGCCCGACAGCTACACCGGGGAGCTGTTTTTT.

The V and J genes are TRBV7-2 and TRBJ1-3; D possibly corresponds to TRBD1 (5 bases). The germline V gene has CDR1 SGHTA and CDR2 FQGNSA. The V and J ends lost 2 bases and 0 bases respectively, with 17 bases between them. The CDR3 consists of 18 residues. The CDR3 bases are TGTGCCAGCAGCTTATTCGGTAGACAGCTCCACTCTGGAAACACCATATATTTT. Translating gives CASSLFGRQLHSGNTIYF.

The CDR3 loop reads CASSYTGPSDTQYF. The CDR3 DNA reads TGTGCCAGCAGCTATACAGGGCCCTCCGATACGCAGTATTTT. The chain is built from TRBV7-2 and TRBJ2-3, with D tentatively TRBD1 (6 bases). V was pared by 4 bases and J by 6 bases, with 14 bases between. There are 14 residues in the CDR3. Per germline, CDR1 SGHTA and CDR2 FQGNSA. Full variable domain (outside the CDR3, taken from reference TRBV7-2 and TRBJ2-3): GAGVSQSPSNKVTEKGKDVELRCDPISGHTALYWYRQSLGQGLEFLIYFQGNSAPDKSGLPSDRFSAERTGGSVSTLTIQRTQQEDSAVYLCASSYTGPSDTQYFGPGTRLTVL.

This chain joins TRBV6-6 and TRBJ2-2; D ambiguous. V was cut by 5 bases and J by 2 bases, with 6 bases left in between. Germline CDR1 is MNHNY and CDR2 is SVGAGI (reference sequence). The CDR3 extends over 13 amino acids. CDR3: CASSNSNTGELFF. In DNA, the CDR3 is TGTGCCAGCAGTAACAGCAACACCGGGGAGCTGTTTTTT.

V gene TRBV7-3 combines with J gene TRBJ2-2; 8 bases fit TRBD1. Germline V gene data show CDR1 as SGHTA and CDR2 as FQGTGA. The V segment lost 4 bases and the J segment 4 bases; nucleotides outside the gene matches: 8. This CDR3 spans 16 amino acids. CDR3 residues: CASSSRAGGSTGELFF. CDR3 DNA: TGTGCCAGCAGCTCTAGAGCAGGGGGCTCCACCGGGGAGCTGTTTTTT.

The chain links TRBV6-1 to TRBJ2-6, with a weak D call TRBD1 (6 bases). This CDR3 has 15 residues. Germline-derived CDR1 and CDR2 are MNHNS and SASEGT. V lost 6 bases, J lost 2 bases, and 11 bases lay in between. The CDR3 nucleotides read TGTGCCAGCAGCTCAGGGGTGGCTGGGGCCAACGTCCTGACTTTC. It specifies CASSSGVAGANVLTF.

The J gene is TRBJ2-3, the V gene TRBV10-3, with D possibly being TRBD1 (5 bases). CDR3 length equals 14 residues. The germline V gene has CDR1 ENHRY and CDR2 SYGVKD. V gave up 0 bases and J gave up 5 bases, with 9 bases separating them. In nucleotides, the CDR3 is TGTGCCATCAGTGAGTCAGGGGTGGAAGATACGCAGTATTTT. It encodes CAISESGVEDTQYF.

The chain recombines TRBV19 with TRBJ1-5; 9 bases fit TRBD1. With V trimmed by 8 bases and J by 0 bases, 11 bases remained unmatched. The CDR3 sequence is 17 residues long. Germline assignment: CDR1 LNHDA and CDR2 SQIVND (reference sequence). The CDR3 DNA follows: TGTGCCAGTCGATGGACAGGGGCCGATTTTAGCAATCAGCCCCAGCATTTT. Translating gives CASRWTGADFSNQPQHF.

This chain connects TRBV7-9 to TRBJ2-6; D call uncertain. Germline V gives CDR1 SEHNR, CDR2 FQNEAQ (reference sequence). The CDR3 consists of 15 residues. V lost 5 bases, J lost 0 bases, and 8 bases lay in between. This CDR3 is CASSLLRSGANVLTF. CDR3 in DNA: TGTGCCAGCAGCCTCCTCCGCTCTGGGGCCAACGTCCTGACTTTC.

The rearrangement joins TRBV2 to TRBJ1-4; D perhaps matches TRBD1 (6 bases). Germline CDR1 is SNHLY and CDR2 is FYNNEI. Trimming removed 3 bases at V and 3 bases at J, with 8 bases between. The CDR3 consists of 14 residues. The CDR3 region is CASSDWGPNEKLFF. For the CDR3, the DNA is TGTGCCAGCAGTGACTGGGGGCCTAATGAAAAACTGTTTTTT.

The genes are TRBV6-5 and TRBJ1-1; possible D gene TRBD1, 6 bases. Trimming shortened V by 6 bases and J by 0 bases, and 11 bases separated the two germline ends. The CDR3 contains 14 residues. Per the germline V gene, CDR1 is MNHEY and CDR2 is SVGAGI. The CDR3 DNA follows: TGTGCCAGCAGAAACAGGGAAATGAACACTGAAGCTTTCTTT. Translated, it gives CASRNREMNTEAFF.

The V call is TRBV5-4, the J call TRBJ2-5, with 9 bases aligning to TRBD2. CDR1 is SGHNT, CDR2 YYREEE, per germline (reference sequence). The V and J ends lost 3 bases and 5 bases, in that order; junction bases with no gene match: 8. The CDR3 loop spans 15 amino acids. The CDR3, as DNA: TGTGCCAGCAGCTCCCCGGGCGGGAGGGTGGAGACCCAGTACTTC. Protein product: CASSSPGGRVETQYF.

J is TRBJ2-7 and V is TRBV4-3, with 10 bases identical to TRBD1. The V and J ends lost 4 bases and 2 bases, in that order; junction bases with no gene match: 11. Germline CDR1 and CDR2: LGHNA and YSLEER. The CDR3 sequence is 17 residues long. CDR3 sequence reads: CASSRETGGRETYEQYF. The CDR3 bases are TGCGCCAGCAGCCGCGAGACAGGGGGCCGTGAAACCTACGAGCAGTACTTC.

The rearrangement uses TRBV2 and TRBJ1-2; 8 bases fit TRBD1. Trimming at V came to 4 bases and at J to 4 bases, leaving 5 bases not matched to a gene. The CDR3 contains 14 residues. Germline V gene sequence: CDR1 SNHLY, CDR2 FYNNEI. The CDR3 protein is CASSGQGPSYGYTF. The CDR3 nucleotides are TGTGCCAGCAGTGGACAGGGGCCTTCCTATGGCTACACCTTC.

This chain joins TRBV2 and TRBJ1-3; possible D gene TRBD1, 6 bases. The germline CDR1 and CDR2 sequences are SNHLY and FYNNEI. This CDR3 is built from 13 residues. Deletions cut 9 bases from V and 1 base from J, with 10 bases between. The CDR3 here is CARPGQSGNTIYF. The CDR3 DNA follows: TGTGCCAGGCCTGGACAGTCTGGAAACACCATATATTTT.

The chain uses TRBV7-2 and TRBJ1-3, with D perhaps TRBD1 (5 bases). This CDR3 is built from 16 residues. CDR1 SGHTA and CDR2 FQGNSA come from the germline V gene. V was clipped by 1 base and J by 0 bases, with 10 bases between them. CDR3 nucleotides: TGTGCCAGCAGCTTAGTTCAGGGATTCTCTGGAAACACCATATATTTT. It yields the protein CASSLVQGFSGNTIYF.